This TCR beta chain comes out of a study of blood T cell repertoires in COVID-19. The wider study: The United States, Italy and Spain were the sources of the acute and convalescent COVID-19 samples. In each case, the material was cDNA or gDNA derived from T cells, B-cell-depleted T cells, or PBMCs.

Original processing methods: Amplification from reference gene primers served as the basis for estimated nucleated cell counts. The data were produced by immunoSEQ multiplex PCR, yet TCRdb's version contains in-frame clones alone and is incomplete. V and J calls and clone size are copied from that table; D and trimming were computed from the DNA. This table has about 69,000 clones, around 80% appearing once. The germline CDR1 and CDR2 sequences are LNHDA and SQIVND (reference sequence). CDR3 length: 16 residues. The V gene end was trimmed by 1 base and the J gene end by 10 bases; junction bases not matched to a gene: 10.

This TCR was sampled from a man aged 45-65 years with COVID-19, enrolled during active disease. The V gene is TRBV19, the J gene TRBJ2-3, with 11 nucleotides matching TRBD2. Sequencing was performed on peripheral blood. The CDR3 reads CASSIVGSTSGASQYF. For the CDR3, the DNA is TGTGCCAGTAGTATAGTAGGGTCGACTAGCGGGGCGTCGCAGTATTTT. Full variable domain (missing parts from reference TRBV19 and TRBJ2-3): DGGITQSPKYLFRKEGQNVTLSCEQNLNHDAMYWYRQDPGQGLRLIYYSQIVNDFQKGDIAEGYSVSREKKESFPLTVTSAQKNPTAFYLCASSIVGSTSGASQYFGPGTRLTVL.